Sequencing of this T cell receptor beta chain was carried out in a study of blood T cell repertoires in COVID-19 (dated by TCRdb to between 2020 and 2021). In the study overall: Collaborator samples came from the United States, Italy and Spain and covered acute and convalescent phases of COVID-19. The prospective study material was composed of cDNA or gDNA derived from T cells, B-cell-depleted T cells, or PBMCs. The dataset comprised deeply sampled blood TCRbeta repertoires from subjects exposed to, actively infected with, or recovered from COVID-19. The repertoires were released in a freely available public database meant as a resource for research on the immune response to SARS-CoV-2. Samples came from the ongoing ImmuneRACE study (first 160 participants) plus 1,254 subjects from 6 global collaborators. A de-identified subject ID, COVID-19 status, age in years and sex were almost always included in the sample metadata. Where available, HLA class I and class II types were obtained from metadata supplied by the sample provider rather than from assay-based typing.

Whole blood was collected in K2EDTA tubes by collaborating institutions according to the institutions' own protocols. For TCRbeta analysis, collaborators shipped samples in one of three forms: frozen whole blood, isolated PBMCs, or DNA extracted from either of those sample types. A note on this clone: The antigen it binds to is not known. It has no much larger one-base neighbor in the sample; base qualities were not kept.

Results and caveats for the whole study, not just this receptor: How much clinical and demographic metadata was included differed by source and by participant, and the metadata was provided uncurated.

TCRbeta CDR3 regions were amplified from genomic DNA using the immunoSEQ Assay, a bias-controlled multiplex PCR. The source study handled its data this way. Nucleated cell counts per sample were estimated from amplification of reference gene primers within the assay. To quantify the absolute abundance of each unique TCRbeta CDR3 rearrangement, sequence reads were collapsed and filtered. For each sample, productive Simpson clonality was calculated as the square root of Simpson's diversity index across productive rearrangements. The table was pulled from immuneACCESS by TCRdb, which kept in-frame rearrangements only. Such tables lose some clones; where checked, under half of the loss comes from unresolved V genes, and the rest has no known cause. Clonal size and the V and J genes are those of that table, whereas D and trimming came from the DNA. In this sample the table shows more than 95,000 clones, over 55% of which occur a single time. The ten largest clonotypes hold around 2% of the sample.

The material sequenced was peripheral blood. The clonotype was recovered from a woman aged 70-85 years with acute or convalescent COVID-19.

The nucleotides are TGTGCCAGCAGCGTGGGACAGGGGTCGGTTCAGCCCCAGCATTTT. It translates as CASSVGQGSVQPQHF. Recombination linked TRBV5-8 to TRBJ1-5; TRBD1 agrees with 10 junctional bases. The junction shows trimming of 4 bases on V and 6 bases on J, and the gene matches do not reach 7 bases of it. In the germline V gene, CDR1 corresponds to SGHTS and CDR2 to YDEGEE. From its cysteine to its phenylalanine, the CDR3 spans 15 amino acids. Only CDR3 DNA remains: 45 bases, in frame from the first base.